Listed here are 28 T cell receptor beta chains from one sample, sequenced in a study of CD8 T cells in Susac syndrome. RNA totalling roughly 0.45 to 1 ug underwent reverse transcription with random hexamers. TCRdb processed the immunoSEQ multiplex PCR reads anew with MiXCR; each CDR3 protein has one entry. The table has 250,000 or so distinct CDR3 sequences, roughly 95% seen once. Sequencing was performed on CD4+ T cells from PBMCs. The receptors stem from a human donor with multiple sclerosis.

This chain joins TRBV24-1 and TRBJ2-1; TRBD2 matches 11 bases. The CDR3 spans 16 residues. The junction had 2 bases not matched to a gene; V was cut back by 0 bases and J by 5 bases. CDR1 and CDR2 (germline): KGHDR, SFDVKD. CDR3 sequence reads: CATSDLGTSGNNEQFF. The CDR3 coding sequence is TGTGCCACCAGTGATTTGGGGACTAGCGGAAACAATGAGCAGTTCTTC.

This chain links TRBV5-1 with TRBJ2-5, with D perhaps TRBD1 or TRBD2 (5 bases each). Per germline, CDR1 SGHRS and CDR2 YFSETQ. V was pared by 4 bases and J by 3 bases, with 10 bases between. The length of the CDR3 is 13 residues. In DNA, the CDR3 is TGCGCCAGCAGCAGCCGGGGCGAAGAGACCCAGTACTTC. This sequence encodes CASSSRGEETQYF.

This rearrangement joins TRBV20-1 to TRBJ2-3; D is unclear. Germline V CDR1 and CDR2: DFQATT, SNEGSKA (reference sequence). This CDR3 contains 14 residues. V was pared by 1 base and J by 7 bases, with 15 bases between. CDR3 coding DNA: TGCAGTGCTAGAGTGGCTAGAGCTACTTATACGCAGTATTTT. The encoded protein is CSARVARATYTQYF.

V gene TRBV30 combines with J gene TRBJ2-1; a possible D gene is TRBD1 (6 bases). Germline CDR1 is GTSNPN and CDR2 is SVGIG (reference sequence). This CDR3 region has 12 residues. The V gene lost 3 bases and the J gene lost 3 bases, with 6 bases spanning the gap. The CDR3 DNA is TGTGCCTGGAGACAGGGCTACAATGAGCAGTTCTTC. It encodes CAWRQGYNEQFF.

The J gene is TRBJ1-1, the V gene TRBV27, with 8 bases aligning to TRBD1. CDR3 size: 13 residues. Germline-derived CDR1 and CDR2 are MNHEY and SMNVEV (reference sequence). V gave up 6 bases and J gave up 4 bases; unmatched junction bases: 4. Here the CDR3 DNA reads TGTGCCAGCAGAGGACAGGGCCCCACTGAAGCTTTCTTT. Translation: CASRGQGPTEAFF.

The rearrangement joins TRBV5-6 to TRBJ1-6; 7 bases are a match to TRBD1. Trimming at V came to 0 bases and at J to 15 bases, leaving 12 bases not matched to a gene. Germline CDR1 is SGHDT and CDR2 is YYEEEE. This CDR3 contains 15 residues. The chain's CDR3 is CASSLGGQYQTLLHF. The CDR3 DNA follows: TGTGCCAGCAGCTTGGGGGGACAGTACCAGACTCTCCTCCACTTT. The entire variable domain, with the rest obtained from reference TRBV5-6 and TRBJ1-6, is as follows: DAGVTQSPTHLIKTRGQQVTLRCSPKSGHDTVSWYQQALGQGPQFIFQYYEEEERQRGNFPDRFSGHQFPNYSSELNVNALLLGDSALYLCASSLGGQYQTLLHFGNGTRLTVT.

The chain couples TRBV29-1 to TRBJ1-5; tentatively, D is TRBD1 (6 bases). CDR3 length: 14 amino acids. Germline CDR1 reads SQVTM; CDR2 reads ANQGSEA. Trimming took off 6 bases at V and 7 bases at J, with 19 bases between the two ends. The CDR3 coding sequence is TGCAGCGTCTCACAGGGAGCCCGAGGGCAGCCCCAGCATTTT. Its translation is CSVSQGARGQPQHF.

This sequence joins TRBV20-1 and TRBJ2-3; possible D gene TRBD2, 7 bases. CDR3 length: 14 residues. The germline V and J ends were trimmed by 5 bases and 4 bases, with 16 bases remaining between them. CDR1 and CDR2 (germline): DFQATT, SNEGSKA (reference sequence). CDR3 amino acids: CSASSGGAADTQYF. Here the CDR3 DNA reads TGCAGTGCTTCAAGTGGGGGGGCTGCAGATACGCAGTATTTT.

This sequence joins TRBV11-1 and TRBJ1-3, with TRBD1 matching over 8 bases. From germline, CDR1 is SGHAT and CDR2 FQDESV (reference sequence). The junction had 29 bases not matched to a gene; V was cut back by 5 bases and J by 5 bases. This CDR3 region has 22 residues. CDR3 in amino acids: CASSRTVLRGTGPDRRRNTIYF. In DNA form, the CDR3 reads TGTGCCAGCAGCCGTACGGTGCTTAGAGGGACAGGACCCGACCGCCGGAGAAACACCATATATTTT.

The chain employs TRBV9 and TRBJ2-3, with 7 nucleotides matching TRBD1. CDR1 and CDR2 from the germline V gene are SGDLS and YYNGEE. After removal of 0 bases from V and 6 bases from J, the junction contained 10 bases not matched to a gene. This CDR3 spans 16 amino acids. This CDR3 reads CASSVDPGTVKDTQYF. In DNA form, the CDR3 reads TGTGCCAGCAGCGTAGATCCCGGGACAGTTAAGGATACGCAGTATTTT.

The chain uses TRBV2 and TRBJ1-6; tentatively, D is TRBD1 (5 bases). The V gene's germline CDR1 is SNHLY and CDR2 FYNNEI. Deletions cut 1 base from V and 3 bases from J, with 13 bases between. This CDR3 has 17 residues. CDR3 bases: TGTGCCAGCAGTGAAGAGCCGCTGGGGCTCTATAATTCACCCCTCCACTTT. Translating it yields CASSEEPLGLYNSPLHF. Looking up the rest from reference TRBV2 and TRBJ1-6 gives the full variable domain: EPEVTQTPSHQVTQMGQEVILRCVPISNHLYFYWYRQILGQKVEFLVSFYNNEISEKSEIFDDQFSVERPDGSNFTLKIRSTKLEDSAMYFCASSEEPLGLYNSPLHFGNGTRLTVT.

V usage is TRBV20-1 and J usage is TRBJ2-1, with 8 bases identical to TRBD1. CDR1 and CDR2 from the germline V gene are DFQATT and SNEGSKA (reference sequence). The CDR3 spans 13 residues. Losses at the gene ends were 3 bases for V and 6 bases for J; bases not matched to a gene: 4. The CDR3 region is CSARDRVANEQFF. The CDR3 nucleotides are TGCAGTGCTAGGGACAGGGTAGCCAATGAGCAGTTCTTC.

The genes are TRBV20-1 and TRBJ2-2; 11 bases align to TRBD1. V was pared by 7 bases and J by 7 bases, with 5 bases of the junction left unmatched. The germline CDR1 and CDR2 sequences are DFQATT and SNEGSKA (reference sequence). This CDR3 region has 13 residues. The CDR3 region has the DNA TGCAGTGTGGACAGGGGGCGAGGCGGGGAGCTGTTTTTT. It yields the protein CSVDRGRGGELFF.

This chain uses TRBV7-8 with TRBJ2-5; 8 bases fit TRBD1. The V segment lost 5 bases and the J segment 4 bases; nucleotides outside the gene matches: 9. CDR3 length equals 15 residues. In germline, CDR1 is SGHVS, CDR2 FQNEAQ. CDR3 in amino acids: CASSGSGQGTETQYF. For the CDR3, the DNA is TGTGCCAGCAGCGGAAGTGGACAGGGAACAGAGACCCAGTACTTC.

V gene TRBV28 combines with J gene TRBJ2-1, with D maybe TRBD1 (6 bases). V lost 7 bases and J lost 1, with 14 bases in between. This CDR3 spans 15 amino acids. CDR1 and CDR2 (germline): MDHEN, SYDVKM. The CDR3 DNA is TGTGCCAGCAACGAGGCAGGGGCTTCCTACAATGAGCAGTTCTTC. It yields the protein CASNEAGASYNEQFF.

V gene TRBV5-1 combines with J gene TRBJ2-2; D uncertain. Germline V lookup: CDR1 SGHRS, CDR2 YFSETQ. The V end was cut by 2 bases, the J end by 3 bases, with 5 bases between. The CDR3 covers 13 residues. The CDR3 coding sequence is TGCGCCAGCAGCTTTGGAGACACCGGGGAGCTGTTTTTT. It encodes CASSFGDTGELFF.

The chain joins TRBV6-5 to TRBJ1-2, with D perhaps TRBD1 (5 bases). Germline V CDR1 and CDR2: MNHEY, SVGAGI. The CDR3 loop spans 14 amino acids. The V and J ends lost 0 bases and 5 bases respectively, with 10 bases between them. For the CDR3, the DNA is TGTGCCAGCAGTTACTCAGGGGTGGAGTATGGCTACACCTTC. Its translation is CASSYSGVEYGYTF.

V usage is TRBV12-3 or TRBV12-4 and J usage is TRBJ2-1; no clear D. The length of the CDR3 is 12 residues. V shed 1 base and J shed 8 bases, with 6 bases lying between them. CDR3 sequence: CASSLEDDEQFF. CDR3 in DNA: TGTGCCAGCAGTTTAGAAGACGATGAGCAGTTCTTC.

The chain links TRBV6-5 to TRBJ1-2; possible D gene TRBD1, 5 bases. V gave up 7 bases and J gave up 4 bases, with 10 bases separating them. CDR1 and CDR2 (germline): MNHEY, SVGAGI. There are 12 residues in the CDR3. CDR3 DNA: TGTGCCAGCACCGCAGGGAGCTATGGCTACACCTTC. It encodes CASTAGSYGYTF.

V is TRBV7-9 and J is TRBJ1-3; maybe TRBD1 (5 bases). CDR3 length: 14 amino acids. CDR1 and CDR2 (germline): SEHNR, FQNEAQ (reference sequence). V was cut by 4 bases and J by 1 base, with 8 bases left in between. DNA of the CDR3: TGTGCCAGCAGCTCAGGGTCTTCTGGAAACACCATATATTTT. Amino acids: CASSSGSSGNTIYF.

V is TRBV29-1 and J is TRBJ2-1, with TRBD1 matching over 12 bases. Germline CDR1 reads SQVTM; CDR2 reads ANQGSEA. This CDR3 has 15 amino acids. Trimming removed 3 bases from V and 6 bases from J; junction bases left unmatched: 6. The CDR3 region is CSVETGQGAVNEQFF. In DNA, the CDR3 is TGCAGCGTTGAGACGGGACAGGGGGCGGTCAATGAGCAGTTCTTC.

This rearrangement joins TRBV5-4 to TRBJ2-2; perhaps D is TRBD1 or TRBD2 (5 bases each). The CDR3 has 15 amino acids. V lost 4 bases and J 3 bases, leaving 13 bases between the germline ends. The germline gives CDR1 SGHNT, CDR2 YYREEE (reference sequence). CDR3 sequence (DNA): TGTGCCAGCAGCCCAGGGACCGTCTACACCGGGGAGCTGTTTTTT. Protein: CASSPGTVYTGELFF. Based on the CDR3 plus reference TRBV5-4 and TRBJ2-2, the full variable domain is ETGVTQSPTHLIKTRGQQVTLRCSSQSGHNTVSWYQQALGQGPQFIFQYYREEENGRGNFPPRFSGLQFPNYSSELNVNALELDDSALYLCASSPGTVYTGELFFGEGSRLTVL.

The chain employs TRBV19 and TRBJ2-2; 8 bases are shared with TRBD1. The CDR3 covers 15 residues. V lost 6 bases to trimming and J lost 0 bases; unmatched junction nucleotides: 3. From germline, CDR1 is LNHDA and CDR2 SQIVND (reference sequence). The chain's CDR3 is CASRRTGTNTGELFF. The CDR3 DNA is TGTGCCAGTAGGAGGACAGGGACGAACACCGGGGAGCTGTTTTTT. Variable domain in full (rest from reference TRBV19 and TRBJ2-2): DGGITQSPKYLFRKEGQNVTLSCEQNLNHDAMYWYRQDPGQGLRLIYYSQIVNDFQKGDIAEGYSVSREKKESFPLTVTSAQKNPTAFYLCASRRTGTNTGELFFGEGSRLTVL.

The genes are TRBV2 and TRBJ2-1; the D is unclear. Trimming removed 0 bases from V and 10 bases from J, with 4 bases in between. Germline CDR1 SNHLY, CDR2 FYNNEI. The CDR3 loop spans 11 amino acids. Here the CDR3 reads CASSEAKEQFF. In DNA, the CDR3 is TGTGCCAGCAGTGAAGCTAAAGAGCAGTTCTTC.

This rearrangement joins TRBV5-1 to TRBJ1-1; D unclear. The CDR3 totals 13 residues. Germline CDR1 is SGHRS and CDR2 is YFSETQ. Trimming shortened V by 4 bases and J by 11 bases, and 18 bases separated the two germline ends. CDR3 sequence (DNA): TGCGCCAGCAGCAGTACTTTGGGGATCGGGGCTTTCTTT. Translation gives CASSSTLGIGAFF.

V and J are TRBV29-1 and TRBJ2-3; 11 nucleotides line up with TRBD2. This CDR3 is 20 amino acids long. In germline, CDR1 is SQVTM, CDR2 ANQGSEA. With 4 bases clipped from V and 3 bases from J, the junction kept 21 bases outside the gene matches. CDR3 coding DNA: TGCAGCGTTGTATTTTCCGGGCTAGCGGGGGGCACCCCGCGGACAGATACGCAGTATTTT. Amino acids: CSVVFSGLAGGTPRTDTQYF.

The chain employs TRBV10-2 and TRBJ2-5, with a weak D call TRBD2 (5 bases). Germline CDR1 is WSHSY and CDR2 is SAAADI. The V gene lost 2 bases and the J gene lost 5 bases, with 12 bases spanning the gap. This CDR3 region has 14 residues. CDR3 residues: CASSEEGFGETQYF. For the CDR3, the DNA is TGCGCCAGCAGTGAGGAGGGATTCGGGGAGACCCAGTACTTC.

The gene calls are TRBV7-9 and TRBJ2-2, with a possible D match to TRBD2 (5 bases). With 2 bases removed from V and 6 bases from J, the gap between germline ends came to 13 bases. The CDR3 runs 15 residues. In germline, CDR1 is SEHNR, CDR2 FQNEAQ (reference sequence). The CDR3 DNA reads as TGTGCCAGCAGCTTATATAGCCCGGAGGCCGGGGAGCTGTTTTTT. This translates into CASSLYSPEAGELFF.